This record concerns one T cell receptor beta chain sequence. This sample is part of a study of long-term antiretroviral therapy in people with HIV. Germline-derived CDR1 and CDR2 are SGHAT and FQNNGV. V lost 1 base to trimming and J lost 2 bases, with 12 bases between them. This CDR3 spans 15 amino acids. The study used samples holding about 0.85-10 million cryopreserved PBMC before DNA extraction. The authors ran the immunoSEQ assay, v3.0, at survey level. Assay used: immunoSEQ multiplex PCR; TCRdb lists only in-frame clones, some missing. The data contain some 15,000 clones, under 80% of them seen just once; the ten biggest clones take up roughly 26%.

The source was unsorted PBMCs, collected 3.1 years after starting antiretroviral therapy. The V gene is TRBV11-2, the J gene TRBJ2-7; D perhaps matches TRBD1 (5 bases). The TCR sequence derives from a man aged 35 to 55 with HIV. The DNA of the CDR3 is TGTGCCAGCAGCTTAGGGGCAGGCAGGGCCTACGAGCAGTACTTC. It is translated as CASSLGAGRAYEQYF.